A selection of T cell receptor beta chains follows, all from one sample in a study of cytomegalovirus exposure and HLA in healthy donors. Only in-frame clones appear in the TCRdb table, and some are missing; sequencing was by immunoSEQ multiplex PCR. The sample lists 150,000 to 200,000 clones; 80% to 90% were seen once. Sample: PBMCs. The receptors here all came from a woman between 18 and 29 years old in good health and CMV-seronegative. The CDR3 runs from the conserved cysteine through the conserved F or W. Fields, in order: CDR3 length, J gene, V gene, CDR3 protein.

>14|TRBJ1-1|TRBV11-3
CASSAGTGNRVAFF
>14|TRBJ2-1|TRBV11-2
CASSLRQGANEQFF
>13|TRBJ2-7|TRBV6-1
CASLVWETYEQYF
>13|TRBJ1-5|TRBV18
CASSPARNQPQHF
>13|TRBJ2-5|TRBV5-4
CASETGTEGTQYF
>15|TRBJ1-5|TRBV29-1
CSVVVGGNSNQPQHF
>13|TRBJ2-1|TRBV7-3
CASSYSGLDEQFF
>12|TRBJ1-2|TRBV6-5
CASREGSYGYTF
>18|TRBJ1-1|TRBV7-3
CASSFYPGQGAGDTEAFF
>16|TRBJ1-1|TRBV9
CASSVVGVGVDTEAFF